The 4 T cell receptor beta chains in this list originate from one sample, sequenced in a study of blood T cell repertoires in COVID-19. Using immunoSEQ multiplex PCR, the repertoire was profiled, and TCRdb retains in-frame clones only, with some absent. The data show some 29,000 clones, roughly 80% seen once. The sequenced sample consisted of peripheral blood. The receptors here all came from a man older than 75 with active COVID-19.

This chain links TRBV3-1 (or the pseudogene TRBV3-2) with TRBJ2-5; TRBD1 matches at 10 bases. Trimming removed 0 bases from V and 5 bases from J; junction bases left unmatched: 6. CDR3 length: 16 amino acids. Germline V gives CDR1 LGHDT, CDR2 YNNKEL (reference sequence). Here the CDR3 reads CASSQEWTGGGETQYF. CDR3 DNA sequence: TGTGCCAGCAGCCAAGAATGGACAGGGGGAGGGGAGACCCAGTACTTC.

The chain has TRBV13 and TRBJ1-3; D not certain. CDR1 is PRHDT, CDR2 FYEKMQ, per germline (reference sequence). The CDR3 is 14 amino acids. Deletions cut 0 bases from V and 4 bases from J, with 7 bases between. The CDR3 loop is CASSLGPRGNTIYF. DNA of the CDR3: TGTGCCAGCAGCTTAGGGCCTAGGGGAAACACCATATATTTT. Full variable domain (outside the CDR3, taken from reference TRBV13 and TRBJ1-3): AAGVIQSPRHLIKEKRETATLKCYPIPRHDTVYWYQQGPGQDPQFLISFYEKMQSDKGSIPDRFSAQQFSDYHSELNMSSLELGDSALYFCASSLGPRGNTIYFGEGSWLTVV.

The chain carries TRBV7-9 and TRBJ1-2; D possibly corresponds to TRBD1 (6 bases). Trimming took 4 bases from V and 2 from J, leaving 17 bases between them. The germline V gene encodes CDR1 SEHNR and CDR2 FQNEAQ (reference sequence). This CDR3 comprises 16 residues. CDR3 region: CASSSTQQGWNYGYTF. The CDR3 coding sequence is TGTGCCAGCAGCTCTACCCAACAGGGTTGGAACTATGGCTACACCTTC.

The rearrangement uses TRBV27 and TRBJ1-1; TRBD1 matches 8 bases. The CDR3 extends over 12 amino acids. CDR1 is MNHEY, CDR2 SMNVEV, per germline (reference sequence). Germline trimming cut 5 bases from V and 9 bases from J; bases unmatched to any gene: 5. For the CDR3, the DNA is TGTGCCAGCAGTGCACAGGGGGTTAAAGCTTTCTTT. This codes for CASSAQGVKAFF.